This is a list of T cell receptor beta chains from one sample in a study of cytomegalovirus exposure and HLA in healthy donors. Method: immunoSEQ multiplex PCR; TCRdb's copy keeps in-frame clones and lacks some. The table has some 150,000 clones, 87% seen once. Material: PBMCs. The origin of the receptors is a woman between 25 and 40 years old in good health and CMV-seronegative. The CDR3 runs from the conserved cysteine through the conserved F or W. A D gene is named only where the DNA matches it firmly. Size is omitted from some rows. Given values are once, few, many or a class for expanded clones.

clone_size: NA; v_call: TRBV13; d_call: NA; j_call: TRBJ1-1; cdr3_aa: CASIQGRWNTEAFF; cdr3_nt: TGTGCCAGCATCCAGGGGCGGTGGAACACTGAAGCTTTCTTT
clone_size: NA; v_call: TRBV28; d_call: NA; j_call: TRBJ1-4; cdr3_aa: CASSSGANEKLFF; cdr3_nt: TGTGCCAGCAGTTCAGGGGCCAATGAAAAACTGTTTTTT
clone_size: NA; v_call: TRBV4-3; d_call: NA; j_call: TRBJ2-5; cdr3_aa: CASSQDDRPQATQYF; cdr3_nt: TGCGCCAGCAGCCAAGATGACAGGCCCCAAGCGACCCAGTACTTC
clone_size: NA; v_call: TRBV6-1; d_call: TRBD1; j_call: TRBJ2-1; cdr3_aa: CASRGDRGVYNEQFF; cdr3_nt: TGTGCCAGCAGGGGGGACAGGGGAGTCTACAATGAGCAGTTCTTC
clone_size: NA; v_call: TRBV29-1; d_call: TRBD1; j_call: TRBJ2-1; cdr3_aa: CSVRWRDRAFSSYNEQFF; cdr3_nt: TGCAGCGTCCGATGGCGGGACAGGGCCTTCAGCTCCTACAATGAGCAGTTCTTC
clone_size: NA; v_call: TRBV19; d_call: NA; j_call: TRBJ1-1; cdr3_aa: CASTNSGTEAFF; cdr3_nt: TGTGCCAGTACCAACTCGGGCACTGAAGCTTTCTTT
clone_size: NA; v_call: TRBV11-2; d_call: NA; j_call: TRBJ2-7; cdr3_aa: CASSLALSYEQYF; cdr3_nt: TGTGCCAGCAGCTTAGCCCTATCCTACGAGCAGTACTTC
clone_size: NA; v_call: TRBV19; d_call: NA; j_call: TRBJ2-2; cdr3_aa: CASSSSGDTGELFF; cdr3_nt: TGTGCCAGTAGTTCTTCGGGGGACACCGGGGAGCTGTTTTTT
clone_size: NA; v_call: TRBV20-1; d_call: NA; j_call: TRBJ1-1; cdr3_aa: CSATRTEAFF; cdr3_nt: TGCAGTGCTACTAGAACTGAAGCTTTCTTT
clone_size: NA; v_call: TRBV5-1; d_call: NA; j_call: TRBJ1-2; cdr3_aa: CASSFDGNYGYTF; cdr3_nt: TGCGCCAGCAGCTTCGACGGGAACTATGGCTACACCTTC
clone_size: NA; v_call: TRBV18; d_call: NA; j_call: TRBJ2-7; cdr3_aa: CASSPQGAYEQYF; cdr3_nt: TGTGCCAGCTCACCACAGGGGGCCTACGAGCAGTACTTC
clone_size: NA; v_call: TRBV9; d_call: NA; j_call: TRBJ1-3; cdr3_aa: CASSGRQTGNTIYF; cdr3_nt: TGTGCCAGCAGTGGCCGACAAACGGGAAACACCATATATTTT
clone_size: NA; v_call: TRBV19; d_call: TRBD2; j_call: TRBJ2-1; cdr3_aa: CASSILAGDYNEQFF; cdr3_nt: TGTGCCAGTAGTATCCTAGCGGGGGATTACAATGAGCAGTTCTTC
clone_size: NA; v_call: TRBV28; d_call: NA; j_call: TRBJ2-3; cdr3_aa: CASSRDSFTDTQYF; cdr3_nt: TGTGCCAGCAGTAGAGACAGCTTCACAGATACGCAGTATTTT
clone_size: NA; v_call: TRBV30; d_call: NA; j_call: TRBJ1-2; cdr3_aa: CAWKRLFDYGYTF; cdr3_nt: TGTGCCTGGAAACGACTATTCGACTATGGCTACACCTTC
clone_size: NA; v_call: TRBV4-3; d_call: TRBD1; j_call: TRBJ1-6; cdr3_aa: CASSQDRFLDRGYSPLHF; cdr3_nt: TGCGCCAGCAGCCAAGATAGGTTCCTGGACAGGGGTTATTCACCCCTCCACTTT
clone_size: NA; v_call: TRBV9; d_call: NA; j_call: TRBJ1-1; cdr3_aa: CASSVTDSLGNTEAFF; cdr3_nt: TGTGCCAGCAGCGTCACGGACAGCCTGGGGAACACTGAAGCTTTCTTT
clone_size: NA; v_call: TRBV19; d_call: NA; j_call: TRBJ2-7; cdr3_aa: CASSAQGFGFYEQYF; cdr3_nt: TGTGCCAGTAGTGCACAGGGATTTGGGTTCTACGAGCAGTACTTC
clone_size: NA; v_call: TRBV5-1; d_call: TRBD2; j_call: TRBJ2-5; cdr3_aa: CASSLVPGTSGGYRQETQYF; cdr3_nt: TGCGCCAGCAGCTTGGTACCCGGGACTAGCGGGGGGTACCGACAAGAGACCCAGTACTTC
clone_size: NA; v_call: TRBV28; d_call: NA; j_call: TRBJ1-3; cdr3_aa: CASSRHISGNTIYF; cdr3_nt: TGTGCCAGCAGTAGACACATCTCTGGAAACACCATATATTTT
clone_size: NA; v_call: TRBV19; d_call: NA; j_call: TRBJ2-7; cdr3_aa: CASSSLGAGSWEQYF; cdr3_nt: TGTGCCAGTAGTTCCCTGGGTGCGGGCTCCTGGGAGCAGTACTTC
clone_size: NA; v_call: TRBV2; d_call: TRBD1; j_call: TRBJ2-5; cdr3_aa: CASRDRQETQYF; cdr3_nt: TGTGCCAGCCGGGACAGACAAGAGACCCAGTACTTC
clone_size: NA; v_call: TRBV5-1; d_call: TRBD1; j_call: TRBJ2-3; cdr3_aa: CASSLTGASTDTQYF; cdr3_nt: TGCGCCAGCAGCTTGACAGGGGCGAGCACAGATACGCAGTATTTT
clone_size: NA; v_call: TRBV21-1; d_call: NA; j_call: TRBJ1-5; cdr3_aa: CASSNWGGSNQPQHF; cdr3_nt: TGTGCCAGCAGCAACTGGGGGGGTAGCAATCAGCCCCAGCATTTT
clone_size: NA; v_call: TRBV5-1; d_call: NA; j_call: TRBJ2-7; cdr3_aa: CASSLKISSYEQYF; cdr3_nt: TGCGCCAGCAGCTTGAAGATTAGCTCCTACGAGCAGTACTTC
clone_size: NA; v_call: TRBV18; d_call: TRBD2; j_call: TRBJ2-5; cdr3_aa: CASSPISGSVETQYF; cdr3_nt: TGTGCCAGCTCACCGATTAGCGGGAGTGTGGAGACCCAGTACTTC
clone_size: NA; v_call: TRBV2; d_call: TRBD1; j_call: TRBJ1-2; cdr3_aa: CASREATGDYGYTF; cdr3_nt: TGTGCCAGCAGAGAAGCGACAGGGGACTATGGCTACACCTTC
clone_size: NA; v_call: TRBV5-8; d_call: NA; j_call: TRBJ2-1; cdr3_aa: CASSFVLGVGESREQFF; cdr3_nt: TGTGCCAGCAGTTTTGTTTTAGGGGTTGGGGAATCGCGTGAGCAGTTCTTC
clone_size: NA; v_call: TRBV29-1; d_call: TRBD2; j_call: TRBJ2-3; cdr3_aa: CSVWASGSTDTQYF; cdr3_nt: TGCAGCGTTTGGGCTAGCGGTAGCACAGATACGCAGTATTTT
clone_size: once; v_call: TRBV9; d_call: NA; j_call: TRBJ1-2; cdr3_aa: CASSVTVGSGYYGYTF; cdr3_nt: TGTGCCAGCAGCGTAACGGTGGGCAGCGGGTACTATGGCTACACCTTC
clone_size: NA; v_call: TRBV10-3; d_call: NA; j_call: TRBJ2-5; cdr3_aa: CAIKGVFDSGEQYF; cdr3_nt: TGTGCCATCAAGGGAGTTTTCGATTCGGGTGAGCAGTACTTC
clone_size: NA; v_call: TRBV28; d_call: NA; j_call: TRBJ2-7; cdr3_aa: CASSPAGHSYEQYF; cdr3_nt: TGTGCCAGCAGTCCCGCCGGACACTCCTACGAGCAGTACTTC
clone_size: NA; v_call: TRBV6-6; d_call: TRBD1; j_call: TRBJ1-5; cdr3_aa: CASREPGQTNQPQHF; cdr3_nt: TGTGCCAGCAGGGAACCGGGACAGACCAATCAGCCCCAGCATTTT
clone_size: few; v_call: TRBV4-3; d_call: TRBD1; j_call: TRBJ2-1; cdr3_aa: CASSQSGTGEQFF; cdr3_nt: TGCGCCAGCAGCCAGTCCGGGACAGGTGAGCAGTTCTTC
clone_size: NA; v_call: TRBV19; d_call: TRBD1; j_call: TRBJ2-2; cdr3_aa: CASTWQGAFSGELFF; cdr3_nt: TGTGCCAGTACTTGGCAGGGGGCGTTCAGCGGGGAGCTGTTTTTT
clone_size: NA; v_call: TRBV4-3; d_call: TRBD2; j_call: TRBJ2-2; cdr3_aa: CASSQAGTSGSPGELFF; cdr3_nt: TGCGCCAGCAGCCAAGCCGGGACTAGCGGGAGTCCCGGGGAGCTGTTTTTT
clone_size: few; v_call: TRBV19; d_call: NA; j_call: TRBJ1-5; cdr3_aa: CASSWTETYSNQPQHF; cdr3_nt: TGTGCCAGTAGTTGGACAGAGACCTATAGCAATCAGCCCCAGCATTTT
clone_size: NA; v_call: TRBV7-6; d_call: NA; j_call: TRBJ1-5; cdr3_aa: CASSLAWGRGDSNQPQHF; cdr3_nt: TGTGCCAGCAGCTTAGCGTGGGGCAGGGGAGATAGCAATCAGCCCCAGCATTTT
clone_size: NA; v_call: TRBV5-4; d_call: TRBD1; j_call: TRBJ1-1; cdr3_aa: CASSVRDRGPGTEAFF; cdr3_nt: TGTGCCAGCAGCGTTCGGGACAGGGGGCCGGGCACTGAAGCTTTCTTT
clone_size: NA; v_call: TRBV9; d_call: TRBD2; j_call: TRBJ2-3; cdr3_aa: CASSASSGRGSTDTQYF; cdr3_nt: TGTGCCAGCAGCGCGAGTAGCGGGAGAGGGAGCACAGATACGCAGTATTTT
clone_size: NA; v_call: TRBV2; d_call: TRBD1; j_call: TRBJ2-2; cdr3_aa: CASDRGRNTGELFF; cdr3_nt: TGTGCCAGCGACAGGGGGCGCAACACCGGGGAGCTGTTTTTT